Listed below are T cell receptor beta chains from one sample, sequenced in a study of cytomegalovirus exposure and HLA in healthy donors. The assay was immunoSEQ multiplex PCR, and TCRdb's table has in-frame clones only and misses some. The sample includes about 200,000 clones, around 73% of them seen just once. The sample was PBMCs. These receptor sequences come from a male donor in good health and CMV-seronegative. The CDR3 runs from the conserved cysteine through the conserved F or W. D genes are given only for firm matches. For some rows the clone size is stated as once, few or many, or as a class when expanded; others skip it.

J	D	V	size	CDR3	DNA
TRBJ1-1	TRBD1	TRBV28	once	CASRTTGDGTFF	TGTGCCAGCAGGACGACAGGGGATGGGACTTTCTTT
TRBJ1-2	NA	TRBV28	NA	CASSSAQGNYGYTF	TGTGCCAGCAGCAGTGCACAGGGTAACTATGGCTACACCTTC
TRBJ1-2	TRBD1	TRBV28	NA	CASTSGGQGVYGYTF	TGTGCCAGCACCTCCGGAGGACAGGGAGTCTATGGCTACACCTTC
TRBJ2-2	TRBD2	TRBV4-1	NA	CASSQGPSGAGGELFF	TGCGCCAGCAGCCAAGGGCCTAGCGGAGCGGGAGGGGAGCTGTTTTTT
TRBJ1-1	NA	TRBV5-6	NA	CASSLFAEHTEAFF	TGTGCCAGCAGCTTGTTCGCAGAACACACTGAAGCTTTCTTT
TRBJ2-1	TRBD1	TRBV5-1	NA	CASSLGGTANEQFF	TGCGCCAGCAGCTTGGGTGGGACAGCCAATGAGCAGTTCTTC
TRBJ2-1	TRBD2	TRBV5-4	once	CASSFSGRGEQFF	TGTGCCAGCAGCTTTTCAGGGAGGGGTGAGCAGTTCTTC
TRBJ2-3	NA	TRBV5-5	NA	CASSPDSTSDTQYF	TGTGCCAGCAGCCCGGACAGTACCTCTGATACGCAGTATTTT
TRBJ2-1	TRBD1	TRBV11-3	few	CASSPGQGMVSNNEQFF	TGTGCCAGCAGCCCGGGACAGGGGATGGTTTCCAACAATGAGCAGTTCTTC
TRBJ2-5	NA	TRBV18	NA	CASSPYPPRETQYF	TGTGCCAGCTCACCTTATCCGCCCAGGGAGACCCAGTACTTC
TRBJ2-2	NA	TRBV19	few	CASSTRQGGGELFF	TGTGCCAGTAGTACCCGACAGGGAGGCGGGGAGCTGTTTTTT
TRBJ2-1	NA	TRBV5-1	NA	CASSLDGVSYNEQFF	TGCGCCAGCAGCTTGGATGGAGTCTCCTACAATGAGCAGTTCTTC
TRBJ2-2	NA	TRBV25-1	NA	CASTGQYTGELFF	TGTGCCAGCACCGGACAGTACACCGGGGAGCTGTTTTTT
TRBJ2-3	TRBD2	TRBV28	NA	CASSLYLGTSGRTDTQYF	TGTGCCAGCAGTTTGTATTTGGGGACTAGCGGGAGGACAGATACGCAGTATTTT
TRBJ1-5	TRBD1	TRBV15	NA	CATSQDRVSGQPQHF	TGTGCCACCAGCCAAGACAGGGTATCAGGTCAGCCCCAGCATTTT
TRBJ2-7	TRBD1	TRBV7-7	NA	CASSPGTESYEQYF	TGTGCCAGCAGCCCCGGGACAGAGTCCTACGAGCAGTACTTC
TRBJ1-4	NA	TRBV7-9	NA	CASSFDISQARNEKLFF	TGTGCCAGCAGCTTTGATATTTCACAGGCCCGTAATGAAAAACTGTTTTTT
TRBJ2-2	TRBD2	TRBV9	NA	CASSVVATRLAGVTGELFF	TGTGCCAGCAGCGTAGTGGCTACCCGGCTAGCGGGAGTTACCGGGGAGCTGTTTTTT
TRBJ1-1	NA	TRBV6-5	NA	CASTSGYQEAFF	TGTGCCAGCACCTCGGGGTACCAAGAGGCTTTCTTT
TRBJ2-4	TRBD2	TRBV6-6	NA	CATSTSALAKNIQYF	TGTGCCACCTCTACTAGCGCACTAGCCAAAAACATTCAGTACTTC
TRBJ1-1	NA	TRBV6-5	NA	CASSPGTLRTEAFF	TGTGCCAGCAGCCCTGGGACATTGAGGACTGAAGCTTTCTTT
TRBJ1-5	TRBD1	TRBV10-2	NA	CASSGTGLVGEPQHF	TGCGCCAGCAGTGGGACAGGGTTGGTTGGGGAGCCCCAGCATTTT
TRBJ1-1	NA	TRBV28	medium-sized	CASSWGGGGGTEAFF	TGTGCCAGCAGCTGGGGAGGGGGTGGAGGCACTGAAGCTTTCTTT
TRBJ1-5	NA	TRBV7-6	few	CASSLVGGGPQHF	TGTGCCAGCAGCTTAGTAGGCGGAGGGCCCCAGCATTTT
TRBJ1-1	NA	TRBV6-5	few	CASSPGVNTEAFF	TGTGCCAGCAGTCCAGGGGTGAACACTGAAGCTTTCTTT
TRBJ2-7	TRBD2	TRBV5-6	NA	CASSTILAGDRYEQYF	TGTGCCAGCAGCACGATACTAGCGGGAGACCGCTACGAGCAGTACTTC
TRBJ1-1	NA	TRBV19	few	CAAGRWGPMNTEAFF	TGTGCCGCTGGCCGGTGGGGGCCCATGAACACTGAAGCTTTCTTT
TRBJ1-1	NA	TRBV14	few	CASSQGRMYSLNTEAFF	TGTGCCAGCAGCCAAGGAAGGATGTACAGTTTGAACACTGAAGCTTTCTTT
TRBJ2-5	NA	TRBV9	NA	CASSVAGTIQETQYF	TGTGCCAGCAGCGTAGCCGGGACAATCCAAGAGACCCAGTACTTC
TRBJ2-1	TRBD2	TRBV7-3	few	CASSLIGPTSGRNNEQFF	TGTGCCAGCAGCTTAATTGGTCCCACTAGCGGGAGGAACAATGAGCAGTTCTTC